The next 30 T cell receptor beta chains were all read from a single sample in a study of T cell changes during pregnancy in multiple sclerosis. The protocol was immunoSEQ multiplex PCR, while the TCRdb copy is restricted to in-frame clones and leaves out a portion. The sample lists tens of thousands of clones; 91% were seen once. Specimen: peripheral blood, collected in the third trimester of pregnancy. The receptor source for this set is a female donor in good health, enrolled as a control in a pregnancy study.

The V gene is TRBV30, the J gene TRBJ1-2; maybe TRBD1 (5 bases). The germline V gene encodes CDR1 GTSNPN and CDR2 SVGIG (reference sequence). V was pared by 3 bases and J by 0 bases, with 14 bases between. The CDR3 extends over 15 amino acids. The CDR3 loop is CAWRYVRATNYGYTF. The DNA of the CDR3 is TGTGCCTGGAGGTACGTCAGGGCTACTAACTATGGCTACACCTTC.

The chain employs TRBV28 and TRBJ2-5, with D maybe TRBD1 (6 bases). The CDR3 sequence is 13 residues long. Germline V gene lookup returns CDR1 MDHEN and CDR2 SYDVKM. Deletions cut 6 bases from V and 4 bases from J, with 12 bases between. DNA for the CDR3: TGTGCCAGCAGAAAAACAGGGACAGAGACCCAGTACTTC. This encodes CASRKTGTETQYF.

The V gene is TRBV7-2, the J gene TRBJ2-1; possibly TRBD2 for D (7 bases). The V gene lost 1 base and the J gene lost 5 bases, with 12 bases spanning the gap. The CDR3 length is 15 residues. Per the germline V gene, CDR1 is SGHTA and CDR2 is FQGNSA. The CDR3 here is CASSLEAGANNEQFF. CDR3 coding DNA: TGTGCCAGCAGCTTAGAGGCGGGGGCAAACAATGAGCAGTTCTTC. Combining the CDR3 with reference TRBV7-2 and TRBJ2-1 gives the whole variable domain GAGVSQSPSNKVTEKGKDVELRCDPISGHTALYWYRQSLGQGLEFLIYFQGNSAPDKSGLPSDRFSAERTGGSVSTLTIQRTQQEDSAVYLCASSLEAGANNEQFFGPGTRLTVL.

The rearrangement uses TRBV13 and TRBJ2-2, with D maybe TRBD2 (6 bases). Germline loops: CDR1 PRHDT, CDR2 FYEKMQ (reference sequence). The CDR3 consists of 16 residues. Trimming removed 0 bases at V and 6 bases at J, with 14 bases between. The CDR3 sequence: CASSLGLGRRAGELFF. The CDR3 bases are TGTGCCAGCAGCTTAGGGTTGGGCCGGAGGGCCGGGGAGCTGTTTTTT.

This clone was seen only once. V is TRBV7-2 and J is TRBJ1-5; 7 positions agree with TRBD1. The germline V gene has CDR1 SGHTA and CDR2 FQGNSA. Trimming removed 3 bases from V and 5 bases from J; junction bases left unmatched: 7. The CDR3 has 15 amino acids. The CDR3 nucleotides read TGTGCCAGCAGCTTCAATGCAGGGGGTCATCAGCCCCAGCATTTT. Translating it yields CASSFNAGGHQPQHF.

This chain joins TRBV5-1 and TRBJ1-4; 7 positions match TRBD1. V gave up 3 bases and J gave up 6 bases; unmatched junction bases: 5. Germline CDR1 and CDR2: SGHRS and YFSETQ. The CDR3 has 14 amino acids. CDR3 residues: CASSSRQGDEKLFF. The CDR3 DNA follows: TGCGCCAGCAGCTCAAGACAGGGCGATGAAAAACTGTTTTTT.

DNA for the CDR3: TGCGCCAGCAGCCTCGGAACCCAGGGGGCGGGTGAAAAACTGTTTTTT. This sequence encodes CASSLGTQGAGEKLFF. The chain has TRBV5-1 and TRBJ1-4; TRBD1 aligns across 8 bases. J gave up 7 bases and V 4 bases, and 12 bases lay outside the gene matches. This CDR3 comprises 16 residues. Germline V gene data show CDR1 as SGHRS and CDR2 as YFSETQ.

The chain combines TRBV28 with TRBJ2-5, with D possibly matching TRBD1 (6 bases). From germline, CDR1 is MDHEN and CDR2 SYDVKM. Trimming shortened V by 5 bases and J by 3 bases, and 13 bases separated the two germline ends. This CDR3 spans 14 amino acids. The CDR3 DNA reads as TGTGCCAGCAGTGCCCCGACAGGAAAAGAGACCCAGTACTTC. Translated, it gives CASSAPTGKETQYF. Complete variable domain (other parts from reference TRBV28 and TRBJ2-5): DVKVTQSSRYLVKRTGEKVFLECVQDMDHENMFWYRQDPGLGLRLIYFSYDVKMKEKGDIPEGYSVSREKKERFSLILESASTNQTSMYLCASSAPTGKETQYFGPGTRLLVL.

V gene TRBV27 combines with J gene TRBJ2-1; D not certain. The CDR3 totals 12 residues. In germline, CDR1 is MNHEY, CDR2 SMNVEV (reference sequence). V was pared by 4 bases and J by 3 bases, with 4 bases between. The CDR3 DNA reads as TGTGCCAGCAGTTCCCGCTACAATGAGCAGTTCTTC. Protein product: CASSSRYNEQFF.

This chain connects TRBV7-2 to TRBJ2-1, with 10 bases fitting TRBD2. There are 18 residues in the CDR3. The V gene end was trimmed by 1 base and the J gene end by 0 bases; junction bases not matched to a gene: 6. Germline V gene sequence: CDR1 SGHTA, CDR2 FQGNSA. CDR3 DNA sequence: TGTGCCAGCAGCTTAGTGGCTAGCGGGAGTTCCTCCTACAATGAGCAGTTCTTC. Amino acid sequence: CASSLVASGSSSYNEQFF.

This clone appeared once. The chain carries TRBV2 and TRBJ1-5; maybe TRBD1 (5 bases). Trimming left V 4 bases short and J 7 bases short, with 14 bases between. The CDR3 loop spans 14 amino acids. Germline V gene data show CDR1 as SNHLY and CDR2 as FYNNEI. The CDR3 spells CASSVWDSRQPQHF. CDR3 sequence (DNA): TGTGCCAGCAGTGTATGGGACTCAAGGCAGCCCCAGCATTTT. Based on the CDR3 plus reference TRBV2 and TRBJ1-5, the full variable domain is EPEVTQTPSHQVTQMGQEVILRCVPISNHLYFYWYRQILGQKVEFLVSFYNNEISEKSEIFDDQFSVERPDGSNFTLKIRSTKLEDSAMYFCASSVWDSRQPQHFGDGTRLSIL.

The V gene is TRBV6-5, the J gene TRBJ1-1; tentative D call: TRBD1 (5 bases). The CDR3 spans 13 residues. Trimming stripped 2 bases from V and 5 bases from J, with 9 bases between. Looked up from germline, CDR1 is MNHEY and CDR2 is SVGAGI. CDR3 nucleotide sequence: TGTGCCAGCAGTTACCCAGGGTGGACTGAAGCTTTCTTT. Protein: CASSYPGWTEAFF.

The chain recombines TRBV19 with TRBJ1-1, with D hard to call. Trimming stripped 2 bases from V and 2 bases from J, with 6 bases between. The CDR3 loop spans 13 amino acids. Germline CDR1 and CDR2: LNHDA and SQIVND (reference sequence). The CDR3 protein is CASSITTNTEAFF. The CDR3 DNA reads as TGTGCCAGTAGTATAACGACAAACACTGAAGCTTTCTTT.

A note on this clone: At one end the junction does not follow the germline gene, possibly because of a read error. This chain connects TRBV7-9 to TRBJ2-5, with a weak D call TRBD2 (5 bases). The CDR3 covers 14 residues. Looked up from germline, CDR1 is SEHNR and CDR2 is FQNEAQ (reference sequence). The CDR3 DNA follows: TGTGCCAGCAGCCTAGCCGGGGTGGGAGAGACCCAGTACTTC. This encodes CASSLAGVGETQYF.

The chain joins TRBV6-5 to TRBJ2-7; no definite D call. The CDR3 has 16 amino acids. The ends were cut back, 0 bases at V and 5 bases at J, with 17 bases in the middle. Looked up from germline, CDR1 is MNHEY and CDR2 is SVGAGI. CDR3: CASSYSNPVEENEQYF. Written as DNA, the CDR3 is TGTGCCAGCAGTTACTCGAACCCCGTAGAAGAGAACGAGCAGTACTTC.

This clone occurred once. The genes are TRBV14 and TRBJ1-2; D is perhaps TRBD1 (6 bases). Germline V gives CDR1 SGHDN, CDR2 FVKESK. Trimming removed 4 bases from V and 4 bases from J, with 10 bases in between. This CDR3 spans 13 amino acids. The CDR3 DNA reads TGTGCCAGCAGCCGCGACAGGACCTATGGCTACACCTTC. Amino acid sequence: CASSRDRTYGYTF.

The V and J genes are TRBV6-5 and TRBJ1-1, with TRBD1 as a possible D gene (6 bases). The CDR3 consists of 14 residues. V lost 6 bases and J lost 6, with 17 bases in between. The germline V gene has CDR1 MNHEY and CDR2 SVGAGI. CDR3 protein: CASRETGAWAEAFF. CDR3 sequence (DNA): TGTGCCAGCAGGGAGACAGGAGCATGGGCTGAAGCTTTCTTT.

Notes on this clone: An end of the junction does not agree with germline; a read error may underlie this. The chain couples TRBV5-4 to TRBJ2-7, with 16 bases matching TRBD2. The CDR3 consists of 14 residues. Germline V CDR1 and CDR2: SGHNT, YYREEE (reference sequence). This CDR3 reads CASRTPGLAGGTLF. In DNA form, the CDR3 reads TGTGCCAGCAGAACCCCGGGACTAGCGGGGGGGACGCTGTTC.

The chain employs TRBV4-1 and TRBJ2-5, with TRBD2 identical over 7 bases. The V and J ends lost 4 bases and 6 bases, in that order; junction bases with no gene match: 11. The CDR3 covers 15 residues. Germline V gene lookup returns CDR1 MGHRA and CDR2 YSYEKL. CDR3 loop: CASSRGGSVLQTQYF. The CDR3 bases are TGCGCCAGCAGCCGGGGCGGGAGTGTCCTCCAGACCCAGTACTTC.

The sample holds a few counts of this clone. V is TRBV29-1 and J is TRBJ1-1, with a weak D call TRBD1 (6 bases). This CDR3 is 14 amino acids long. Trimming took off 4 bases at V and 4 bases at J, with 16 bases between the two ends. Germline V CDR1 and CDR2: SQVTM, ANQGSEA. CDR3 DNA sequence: TGCAGCGTTGTGTTACAGGGTAGGGGCACTGAAGCTTTCTTT. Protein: CSVVLQGRGTEAFF.

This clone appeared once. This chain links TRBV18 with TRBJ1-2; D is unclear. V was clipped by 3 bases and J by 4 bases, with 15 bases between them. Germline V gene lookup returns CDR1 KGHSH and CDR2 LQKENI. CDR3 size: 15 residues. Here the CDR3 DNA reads TGTGCCAGCTCACCTCCAGACCCGCGGGGCTATGGCTACACCTTC. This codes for CASSPPDPRGYGYTF.

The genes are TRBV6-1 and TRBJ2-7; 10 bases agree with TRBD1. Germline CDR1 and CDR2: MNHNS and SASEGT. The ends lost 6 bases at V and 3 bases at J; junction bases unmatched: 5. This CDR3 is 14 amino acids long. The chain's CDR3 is CASRPGTGDYEQYF. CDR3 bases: TGTGCCAGCAGACCCGGGACAGGGGACTACGAGCAGTACTTC.

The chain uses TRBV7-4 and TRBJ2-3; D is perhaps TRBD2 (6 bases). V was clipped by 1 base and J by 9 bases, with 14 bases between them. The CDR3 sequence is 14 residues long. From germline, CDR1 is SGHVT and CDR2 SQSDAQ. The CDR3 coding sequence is TGTGCCAGCAGCTTAGGGCTCCGGGGGTTGACGCAGTATTTT. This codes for CASSLGLRGLTQYF.

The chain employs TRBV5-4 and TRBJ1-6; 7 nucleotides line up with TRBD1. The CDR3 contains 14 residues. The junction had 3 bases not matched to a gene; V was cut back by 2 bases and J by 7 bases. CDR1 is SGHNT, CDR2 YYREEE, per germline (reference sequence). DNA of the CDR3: TGTGCCAGCAGCTTCGACAGGGCGAATTCACCCCTCCACTTT. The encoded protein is CASSFDRANSPLHF.

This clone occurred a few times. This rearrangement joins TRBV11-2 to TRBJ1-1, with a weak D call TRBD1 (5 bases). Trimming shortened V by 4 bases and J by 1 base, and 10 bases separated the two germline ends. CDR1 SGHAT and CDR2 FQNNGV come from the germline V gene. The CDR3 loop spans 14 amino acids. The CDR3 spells CASSSSGGNTEAFF. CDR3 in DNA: TGTGCCAGCAGCTCTAGCGGGGGGAACACTGAAGCTTTCTTT.

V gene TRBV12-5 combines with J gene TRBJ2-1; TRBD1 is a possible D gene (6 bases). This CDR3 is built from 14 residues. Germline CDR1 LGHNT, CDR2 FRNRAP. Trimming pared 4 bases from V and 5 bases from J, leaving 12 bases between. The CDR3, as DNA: TGTGCTAGTGGTTCTCGGACAGCTCACAATGAGCAGTTCTTC. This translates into CASGSRTAHNEQFF. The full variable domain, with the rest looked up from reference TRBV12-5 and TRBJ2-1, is DARVTQTPRHKVTEMGQEVTMRCQPILGHNTVFWYRQTMMQGLELLAYFRNRAPLDDSGMPKDRFSAEMPDATLATLKIQPSEPRDSAVYFCASGSRTAHNEQFFGPGTRLTVL.

The CDR3 spells CAGSGPNSPLHF. The CDR3 nucleotides are TGTGCCGGGTCAGGGCCGAATTCACCCCTCCACTTT. This chain links TRBV6-6 with TRBJ1-6, with a tentative D call TRBD1 (5 bases). Looked up from germline, CDR1 is MNHNY and CDR2 is SVGAGI (reference sequence). The V end was cut by 11 bases, the J end by 7 bases, with 12 bases between. This CDR3 contains 12 residues.

The CDR3 spells CASSLAPPAGNNSPLHF. As DNA, the CDR3 is TGCGCCAGCAGCTTGGCCCCTCCGGCAGGGAATAATTCACCCCTCCACTTT. The V call is TRBV5-1, the J call TRBJ1-6; tentative D call: TRBD1 (5 bases). Trimming removed 0 bases from V and 5 bases from J, with 15 bases in between. Germline assignment: CDR1 SGHRS and CDR2 YFSETQ. The CDR3 spans 17 residues.

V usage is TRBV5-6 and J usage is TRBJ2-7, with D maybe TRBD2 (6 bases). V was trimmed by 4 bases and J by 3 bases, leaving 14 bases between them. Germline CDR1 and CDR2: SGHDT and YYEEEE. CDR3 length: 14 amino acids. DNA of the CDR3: TGTGCCAGCAGCGCCTACCGGGGGAACTACGAGCAGTACTTC. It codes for CASSAYRGNYEQYF.

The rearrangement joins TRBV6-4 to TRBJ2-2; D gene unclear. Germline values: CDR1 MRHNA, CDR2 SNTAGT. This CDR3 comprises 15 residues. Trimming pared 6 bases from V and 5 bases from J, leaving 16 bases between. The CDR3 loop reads CASRPQVYSTGELFF. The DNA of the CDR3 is TGTGCCAGCAGGCCGCAGGTATACTCGACCGGGGAGCTGTTTTTT.